Listed below are T cell receptor beta chains from one sample, sequenced in a study of T cell changes during pregnancy in multiple sclerosis. Measured with immunoSEQ multiplex PCR; TCRdb has only the in-frame clones, and not every one. The sample includes approximately 36,000 clones, 85% to 95% of them seen just once. The sequencing here drew on CD4+ T cells from peripheral blood mononuclear cells, taken in the first trimester of pregnancy. These receptors were taken from a female donor with multiple sclerosis, enrolled in a pregnancy study. Both conserved end residues are part of each CDR3. Each record gives: CDR3 protein, CDR3 DNA, clone size, D gene, J gene, V gene. A D gene is named only where the DNA matches it firmly. The size of a clone is reported for some rows only, either as once, few or many, or as a class for expanded clones.

CDR3: CASSQAKAGLNTGELFF; DNA: TGCGCCAGCAGCCAAGCCAAGGCAGGACTCAACACCGGGGAGCTGTTTTTT; size: .; D: .; J: TRBJ2-2; V: TRBV4-3
CDR3: CSVDDSYGTDTQYF; DNA: TGCAGCGTTGATGACAGCTATGGCACAGATACGCAGTATTTT; size: .; D: .; J: TRBJ2-3; V: TRBV29-1
CDR3: CASSSRALADDTDTQYF; DNA: TGTGCCAGCAGTTCTAGGGCCCTAGCGGATGACACAGATACGCAGTATTTT; size: .; D: TRBD2; J: TRBJ2-3; V: TRBV27
CDR3: CASSYGGDVQREQYF; DNA: TGTGCCAGCAGTTACGGGGGGGACGTACAGAGGGAGCAGTACTTC; size: .; D: TRBD2; J: TRBJ2-7; V: TRBV6-6
CDR3: CASSRTSYEQYF; DNA: TGTGCCAGCAGTCGGACTAGCTACGAGCAGTACTTC; size: .; D: TRBD2; J: TRBJ2-7; V: TRBV6-5
CDR3: CATSGGLNENIQYF; DNA: TGTGCCACCAGCGGGGGACTAAATGAAAACATTCAGTACTTC; size: .; D: TRBD2; J: TRBJ2-4; V: TRBV15
CDR3: CASSSSRGSSYEQYF; DNA: TGTGCCAGCAGCTCATCTAGGGGGAGCTCCTACGAGCAGTACTTC; size: .; D: .; J: TRBJ2-7; V: TRBV7-2
CDR3: CASGAGTGNQPQHF; DNA: TGTGCCAGCGGGGCCGGGACAGGGAATCAGCCCCAGCATTTT; size: .; D: TRBD1; J: TRBJ1-5; V: TRBV6-1
CDR3: CASRAGDYGYTF; DNA: TGTGCCAGCAGGGCCGGAGACTATGGCTACACCTTC; size: few; D: .; J: TRBJ1-2; V: TRBV2
CDR3: CASSTRPPLGSGVNTGELFF; DNA: TGTGCCAGTAGTACCAGACCTCCCCTGGGGAGCGGGGTGAACACCGGGGAGCTGTTTTTT; size: .; D: TRBD2; J: TRBJ2-2; V: TRBV19
CDR3: CASSVGASGGAKETQYF; DNA: TGTGCCAGCAGCGTAGGCGCTAGCGGGGGGGCCAAGGAGACCCAGTACTTC; size: .; D: TRBD2; J: TRBJ2-5; V: TRBV9
CDR3: CASRRGIAYNEQFF; DNA: TGTGCCAGCAGGCGGGGGATAGCTTACAATGAGCAGTTCTTC; size: .; D: TRBD2; J: TRBJ2-1; V: TRBV2
CDR3: CASSGGVTDTQYF; DNA: TGTGCCAGCTCAGGCGGGGTAACAGATACGCAGTATTTT; size: .; D: .; J: TRBJ2-3; V: TRBV18
CDR3: CASSLPGERGGELFF; DNA: TGTGCCAGCAGCTTACCAGGGGAGCGGGGCGGGGAGCTGTTTTTT; size: .; D: .; J: TRBJ2-2; V: TRBV7-3
CDR3: CASSVDSRGDTQYF; DNA: TGTGCCAGCAGCGTAGACTCTAGGGGAGATACGCAGTATTTT; size: .; D: .; J: TRBJ2-3; V: TRBV9
CDR3: CASSRRTGGEEGYTF; DNA: TGCGCCAGCAGCCGTCGGACAGGGGGCGAGGAAGGCTACACCTTC; size: .; D: TRBD1; J: TRBJ1-2; V: TRBV4-3
CDR3: CASSSGQNTGELFF; DNA: TGTGCCAGCTCCTCGGGACAGAACACCGGGGAGCTGTTTTTT; size: .; D: .; J: TRBJ2-2; V: TRBV18
CDR3: CASTPTGTLNIQYF; DNA: TGTGCCAGTACCCCGACAGGGACCTTAAACATTCAGTACTTC; size: .; D: TRBD1; J: TRBJ2-4; V: TRBV19
CDR3: CSQMRGQGEQFF; DNA: TGCTCACAAATGCGGGGGCAGGGTGAGCAGTTCTTC; size: .; D: .; J: TRBJ2-1; V: TRBV29-1
CDR3: CASSASGRASNEQFF; DNA: TGTGCCAGCAGTGCTAGCGGGAGGGCGTCAAATGAGCAGTTCTTC; size: .; D: TRBD2; J: TRBJ2-1; V: TRBV9
CDR3: CASSKRGGSNQPQHF; DNA: TGTGCCAGCAGCAAGAGAGGTGGGAGCAATCAGCCCCAGCATTTT; size: .; D: .; J: TRBJ1-5; V: TRBV9
CDR3: CASSVGQGIPGNTIYF; DNA: TGTGCCAGCAGCGTTGGACAGGGGATCCCTGGAAACACCATATATTTT; size: .; D: TRBD1; J: TRBJ1-3; V: TRBV7-6
CDR3: CASSPLGTIRPAEAFF; DNA: TGTGCCAGCTCACCGCTCGGGACAATAAGGCCGGCTGAAGCTTTCTTT; size: .; D: .; J: TRBJ1-1; V: TRBV18
CDR3: CASSLEQGNQPQHF; DNA: TGCGCCAGCAGCTTGGAACAGGGTAATCAGCCCCAGCATTTT; size: .; D: .; J: TRBJ1-5; V: TRBV5-1
CDR3: CASSASLLGNQPQHF; DNA: TGTGCCAGCAGTGCATCGCTCCTCGGGAATCAGCCCCAGCATTTT; size: .; D: .; J: TRBJ1-5; V: TRBV2
CDR3: CASSQSPRTGYQPQHF; DNA: TGCGCCAGCAGTCAATCGCCGCGGACAGGGTATCAGCCCCAGCATTTT; size: .; D: TRBD1; J: TRBJ1-5; V: TRBV23-1
CDR3: CASSEIHYSNQPQHF; DNA: TGTGCCAGCAGTGAAATTCACTATAGCAATCAGCCCCAGCATTTT; size: .; D: .; J: TRBJ1-5; V: TRBV2
CDR3: CASSRQGLNTEAFF; DNA: TGTGCCAGCAGCCGACAGGGCCTGAACACTGAAGCTTTCTTT; size: .; D: TRBD1; J: TRBJ1-1; V: TRBV7-9
CDR3: CASSLTSGDHEQYF; DNA: TGTGCCAGCAGCTTAACATCAGGGGACCACGAGCAGTACTTC; size: .; D: .; J: TRBJ2-7; V: TRBV7-3